This T cell receptor (beta chain) was sequenced for a study of long-term antiretroviral therapy in people with HIV. Germline V CDR1 and CDR2: LNHDA, SQIVND (reference sequence). V shed 5 bases, J shed 5 bases, and the junction held 9 bases outside the gene matches. The CDR3 spans 15 residues. Version v3.0 of the immunoSEQ assay was performed at survey level. Sequencing used immunoSEQ multiplex PCR; TCRdb keeps in-frame clones, though not all of them. The table lists tens of thousands of clones, around 86% of them singletons, with around 12% in the top ten. This sample comprised unsorted PBMCs, obtained 0.1 years before starting antiretroviral therapy. The TCR originated in a man between 35 and 55 years old with HIV. This chain links TRBV19 with TRBJ2-7, with TRBD1 identical over 10 bases. This CDR3 reads CASSAFGTGENEQYF. The CDR3 nucleotides read TGTGCCAGTAGTGCCTTCGGGACAGGGGAAAACGAGCAGTACTTC. Full variable domain (rest looked up from reference TRBV19 and TRBJ2-7): DGGITQSPKYLFRKEGQNVTLSCEQNLNHDAMYWYRQDPGQGLRLIYYSQIVNDFQKGDIAEGYSVSREKKESFPLTVTSAQKNPTAFYLCASSAFGTGENEQYFGPGTRLTVT.